This T cell receptor (beta chain) appears in the sequencing data of a study of blood T cell repertoires in COVID-19. V lost 6 bases to trimming and J lost 2 bases, with 23 bases between them. The germline CDR1 and CDR2 sequences are MNHEY and SMNVEV (reference sequence). The CDR3 is 18 amino acids. TCRdb's table, derived via immunoSEQ multiplex PCR, lists solely in-frame clones and lacks some. The sample consists of some 20,000 clones, 80% to 90% of them appearing once. The chain has TRBV27 and TRBJ1-5, with D possibly TRBD1 on 5 matching bases. The sample was peripheral blood. The source of this sequence is an elderly woman with active or convalescent COVID-19. The DNA for the CDR3 is TGTGCCAGCAGCCGAGCGACCCCCTGGGGGGTGGGCAATCAGCCCCAGCATTTT. Encoded protein: CASSRATPWGVGNQPQHF.